This paragraph reports one T cell receptor (beta chain). This clone was seen once. Its antigen has not been determined. No base quality information exists; no much larger clone differs at one position. Healthy HIV-negative adults with no recently reported acute infections or vaccinations were included as donors. Every donor was a Caucasian adult residing in Nashville, Tennessee, USA. CD8 memory samples were composed of magnetically selected CD45RO+ cells combined with CCR7-negative CD45RA+ effector memory (TemRA) cells. After blood collection by leukapheresis, PBMCs were isolated using Ficoll-Histopaque density gradient centrifugation and then cryopreserved in the vapor phase of liquid nitrogen. Analytical flow cytometry was used to check the purity and quantity of every magnetically sorted T cell population. Genomic DNA was isolated from each sorted fraction and quantified by UV absorbance on a Nanodrop 2000c.

The data were obtained in a study of shared clonotypes between healthy human individuals (dated by TCRdb to 2020 to 2021). Study-wide context: The cohort included a few men and a couple of women between 18 and 49 years of age. For each donor, CD4 naive and CD4 memory were each run on three plates, CD8 naive on two plates, and CD8 memory on one plate. The study deeply sequenced blood TCR repertoires of about 5 healthy adults to estimate repertoire size and the extent of clonotype sharing between individuals. To increase sequencing depth and limit assay-specific biases, TCR repertoire library preparation and sequencing were carried out by different laboratories using diverse techniques. Each donor's leukapheresis produced roughly between roughly 0.9 and 9 billion PBMCs.

Using the deep immunoSEQ assay, TCR CDR3 regions were amplified from genomic DNA by multiplex PCR. Extracted genomic DNA from each cell subset was spread evenly across all wells of several immunoSEQ 96-well plates, with each plate serving as a replicate. For sorted subsets, each replicate PCR was loaded with 200 ng genomic DNA, equivalent to 30,000 to 35,000 T cell genomes. Purified libraries were measured with a Qubit 3.0 fluorometer, size-checked on a Bioanalyzer 2100, and measured again with the KAPA Library Quantification kit. Each immunoSEQ 96-well plate was sequenced on its own single-read 150-cycle Illumina NextSeq 550 flow cell. Turning to the authors' computational methods: Because only junctional sequences without quality scores were contained in the immunoSEQ output, filtering matching that applied to full-length reads could not be performed. To assign V/J genes and CDR3, sequences were annotated against IMGT germline references using PyIR, a Python wrapper for IgBLAST v1.9. Reads with weak V/J assignments (E-value above 1e-6), missing CDR3, stop codons, out-of-frame junctions, or ambiguous translated residues were removed. A V3J clonotype was defined by an identical inferred V gene, J gene, and CDR3 amino acid sequence. To compute the percentage overlap between repertoires, the number of shared unique clonotypes was divided by the size of the smaller repertoire. Richness of each repertoire was evaluated using RTK rarefaction, the Chao1 estimator, and Recon v2.1 estimates of unobserved clonotypes. Generation probabilities for all TCRbeta clonotypes obtained by the gDNA method from several donors were computed using OLGA. This is the immuneACCESS table as TCRdb keeps it, with only in-frame sequences that have V and J called. A part of the clones is gone; compared with another copy, unresolved V genes explain less than half, and the rest is unexplained. Clone size and V and J calls were adopted from that table, with D and trimming inferred from the DNA. The sample table shows some 320,000 clones, and 87% are seen once. 15% to 20% of the sample comes from the top ten.

Broad study findings and their caveats: Pairwise subsampling indicated that sequencing depth was expected to affect the degree of clonotype sharing among donors. When a handful of donors were compared, the shared fraction of clonotypes was about 5.2% for naive CD4, approximately 3.5% for naive CD8, 2.3% for memory CD4, and less than 0.45% for memory CD8. Estimated clonotype richness was generally larger for naive than for memory subsets. Sampling was limited to blood, and TCR repertoires in tissue likely differ from TCR repertoires in blood. Rarefaction of sorted-subset datasets indicated incomplete sequencing despite the large sequencing depth. The small number of donors limited the genetic and exposure-history diversity represented. Compared with non-shared clonotypes, the clonotypes found in all four sorted-subset donors had higher generation probabilities.

The germline V gene gives CDR1 as LGHNA and CDR2 as YSLEER. Spanning cysteine to phenylalanine, the CDR3 consists of 15 amino acids. Just the 45-base CDR3 DNA is kept, in frame starting at base 1. From V the trimming removes 4 bases and from J it removes 7 bases, while the gene matches leave 11 bases of the junction unaccounted for. The rearrangement combines TRBV4-3 with TRBJ2-7; TRBD2 agrees with 9 junctional bases. Sequencing was carried out using memory CD8+ T cells sorted from blood. The label giving this sample's cell subset or site can be read as: CD45RO+ cells pooled with CCR7-negative TemRA cells. This sequence was found in a man between 18 and 29 years old in good health. The nucleotides read TGCGCCAGCAGCCTTTATAGCGGGAGTTTGAGAGAGCAGTACTTC. Translated, this is CASSLYSGSLREQYF.